The clone carrying this T cell receptor (beta chain) occurred a few times. The source of the sample is a study of blood T cell repertoires in COVID-19. Study overall: Both acute and convalescent COVID-19 samples were obtained from the United States, Italy and Spain. From T cells, B-cell-depleted T cells, or PBMCs came the material, which was cDNA or gDNA.

Per the original methods: Cell counts per sample came from amplifying reference gene primers. TCRdb keeps only in-frame clones here, not all; method: immunoSEQ multiplex PCR. That table gives V, J and clone size, and the DNA gave D and trimming. Here the sample spans 40,000 or so clones, 80% to 90% being singletons. The CDR3 is 16 amino acids. Germline loops: CDR1 ENHRY, CDR2 SYGVKD. V was shortened by 0 bases and J by 7 bases, with 13 bases between the two germline ends. This receptor was taken from a man in his 60s in a cohort sampled during active COVID-19. Sequenced material: peripheral blood. The rearrangement joins TRBV10-3 to TRBJ1-6, with D maybe TRBD1 (6 bases). CDR3 DNA sequence: TGTGCCATCAGTGAGTCGAAAGCAGGGGCGAATTCACCCCTCCACTTT. This sequence encodes CAISESKAGANSPLHF.